The present TCR beta chain was sequenced within a study of blood T cell repertoires in COVID-19. Study background: For recovered donors of Cohort 3, there were two negative PCRs, clearance, or symptom resolution. T cells, B-cell-depleted T cells, or PBMCs provided the cDNA or gDNA that served as material.

Clinical histories supplied by participants themselves formed the basis of cohort assignment. Using immunoSEQ multiplex PCR, the repertoire was profiled, and TCRdb retains in-frame clones only, with some absent. Found here are under 150,000 clones, over 70% of them singletons; the top ten hold approximately 4%. Losses at the gene ends were 0 bases for V and 5 bases for J; bases not matched to a gene: 10. There are 17 residues in the CDR3. From germline, CDR1 is SGHAT and CDR2 FQNNGV. Sequencing was carried out using PBMCs or T cells enriched from blood (not recorded which). The source of this sequence is a man aged 50 or older in a cohort exposed to, infected with or recovered from COVID-19 (not recorded which). This chain links TRBV11-2 with TRBJ2-7; 10 nucleotides match TRBD1. CDR3 in DNA: TGTGCCAGCAGCTTAGAGGTCGGGACAGGGGTATTCGACGAGCAGTACTTC. Residues: CASSLEVGTGVFDEQYF.